Detailed here is one T cell receptor beta chain. Its target antigen remains unknown. No much larger clonotype is one base removed from it; base qualities were not supplied. These data belong to a study of PD-1 blockade in classical Hodgkin lymphoma (TCRdb year 2020). As for the study more broadly: Nivolumab dosing was 3 mg/kg intravenously every 2 weeks, continuing until either disease progression or unacceptable toxicity. To define a peripheral blood immune signature of response to PD-1 blockade in classical Hodgkin lymphoma, the study combined TCR beta sequencing with CyTOF.

What this sample's time point label stands for: cycle 1 day 1 (C1D1), immediately before nivolumab initiation. Every trial patient had relapsed after autologous stem cell transplantation, and cohorts A, B and C differed in prior brentuximab vedotin exposure. The trial cohort comprised more than 55 patients with relapsed/refractory classical Hodgkin lymphoma whose best overall responses were complete response, partial response or progressive disease. Single-agent nivolumab was administered to trial patients in the multi-cohort phase II CheckMate 205 trial. Best overall response was determined by an independent review committee according to the 2007 International Working Group response criteria. Trial PBMCs were obtained immediately prior to nivolumab initiation (C1D1) and on therapy at cycle 2 day 1 and cycle 4 day 1. Peripheral blood was collected in 8 mL Vacutainer Cell Preparation Tubes, from which PBMCs were isolated by centrifugation and then cryopreserved.

Per the germline V gene, MNHNS is the CDR1 and SASEGT is the CDR2. Taken from cysteine to phenylalanine, the CDR3 has 14 residues. Only the CDR3 portion is preserved as DNA: 42 bases, with reading frame beginning at the first base. Trimming at the junction amounts to 3 bases on V and 4 bases on J, and the germline ends lie 12 bases apart. The Qiagen DNeasy kit was used to extract genomic DNA both from unsorted PBMCs and from the negatively selected CD4+ and CD8+ fractions. TCR beta CDR3 regions were subjected to amplification by immunoSEQ multiplex PCR with primers that anneal to V and J segments. A synthetic immune receptor repertoire was used to minimize amplification bias, and remaining bias was computationally removed after sequencing. Per the source publication's procedure: Repertoire diversity was quantified as the Shannon entropy index using custom Python scripts. Unsorted, CD4+ and CD8+ repertoires were examined separately, except in combined analyses, for which CD4+ and CD8+ sequences were merged in silico. Clonal expansion was defined as a frequency increase of at least 2-fold after treatment compared with C1D1, and clones undetected at baseline were assigned a pseudocount of 0.5. Clones with 0 or 1 copy at C1D1 were classified as singleton clones, and clones with 2 or more copies were classified as non-singleton clones. By matching protein sequences in sorted samples from the same patient, clones expanded in unsorted samples were annotated as CD4+, CD8+ or unknown. Wilcoxon tests were applied to paired samples to test diversity changes from C1D1 to C4D1. What TCRdb holds here is the immuneACCESS table cut down to in-frame rearrangements. Part of the clones is not present; checked against another copy, under half of the missing clones reflect an unresolved V gene, and the others are unexplained. V and J calls and clone size are copied from that table; D and trimming were computed from the DNA. For this sample the table gives some 13,000 clones, of which roughly 80% were detected only once. 25% of the sample comes from the top ten.

The research as a whole found: The study was limited to a single clinical trial cohort, and causes of repertoire differences, possibly disease activity or prior therapy, remained undefined. Among trial patients, those achieving complete response had baseline diversity similar to that of newly diagnosed patients, while diversity was significantly lower in partial responders and progressors. Baseline TCR diversity was reported as lower in newly diagnosed patients than in healthy donors, and lower still in relapsed/refractory patients. CD4+ but not CD8+ TCR diversity rose significantly by C4D1 (p=0.0027 vs p=0.16), most apparent in complete responders (p=0.02). Patients starting nivolumab less than 1 year after ASCT had lower diversity and were excluded from later analyses to avoid confounding by immune reconstitution.

This material consisted of peripheral blood mononuclear cells (PBMCs), taken at baseline. The receptor comes from a human donor with classical Hodgkin lymphoma. The sequence is built from TRBV6-1 and TRBJ1-1, with the identity of the D gene unclear. The nucleotides are TGTGCCAGCAGTGAGGCGGATGCTGTCACTGAAGCTTTCTTT. The encoded protein is CASSEADAVTEAFF.